Each of the 10 T cell receptor beta chains below was sequenced from the same sample in a study of HIV-infected patients and healthy controls. TCRdb reanalysed the 5' RACE reads using MiXCR and keeps one entry per CDR3 protein. The repertoire consists of around 18,000 distinct CDR3 sequences, with about a sixth occurring once and the leading ten covering 24%. Sequencing input: CD8+ T cells from blood. The origin of the receptors is a human donor in good health.

This chain's CDR3 is CSAFDQGPEAFF. DNA of the CDR3: TGCAGTGCTTTCGATCAGGGGCCTGAAGCTTTCTTT. This rearrangement joins TRBV20-1 to TRBJ1-1; D perhaps matches TRBD1 (6 bases). Trimming took 5 bases from V and 6 from J, leaving 13 bases between them. CDR3 length: 12 residues. CDR1 and CDR2 from the germline V gene are DFQATT and SNEGSKA (reference sequence).

This sequence joins TRBV7-9 and TRBJ2-7; TRBD1 might be the D (5 bases). V lost 5 bases and J lost 3, with 17 bases in between. From germline, CDR1 is SEHNR and CDR2 FQNEAQ (reference sequence). The CDR3 is 15 amino acids. The DNA of the CDR3 is TGTGCCAGCAGCCTTTTTTCCGGCAGGGACTACGAGCAGTACTTC. Translation gives CASSLFSGRDYEQYF.

The V and J genes are TRBV6-2 or TRBV6-3 and TRBJ2-1, with TRBD2 identical over 13 bases. The CDR3 is 14 amino acids. The junction had 4 bases not matched to a gene; V was cut back by 6 bases and J by 8 bases. The germline V gene has CDR1 MNHEY and CDR2 SVGEGT. This chain's CDR3 is CASRQGLAGYEQFF. The CDR3 DNA follows: TGTGCCAGCAGGCAGGGACTAGCGGGATATGAGCAGTTCTTC.

This clonotype occurred a few times. This rearrangement joins TRBV3-1 to TRBJ2-7; D is ambiguous. V was shortened by 0 bases and J by 8 bases, with 11 bases between the two germline ends. Germline CDR1 LGHDT, CDR2 YNNKEL (reference sequence). The CDR3 covers 13 residues. In DNA, the CDR3 is TGTGCCAGCAGCCAAGATCTTAGGAAAAAGCAGTACTTC. Encoded protein: CASSQDLRKKQYF.

The chain is built from TRBV7-9 and TRBJ2-1; 8 bases match TRBD2. Germline V CDR1 and CDR2: SEHNR, FQNEAQ (reference sequence). The length of the CDR3 is 16 residues. After removal of 1 base from V and 3 bases from J, the junction contained 5 bases not matched to a gene. CDR3 residues: CASSLDGLAYYNEQFF. CDR3 DNA: TGTGCCAGCAGCTTAGATGGACTAGCCTACTACAATGAGCAGTTCTTC.

This sequence joins TRBV29-1 and TRBJ2-7; D is possibly TRBD2 (6 bases). CDR3 size: 11 residues. CDR1 is SQVTM and CDR2 is ANQGSEA in the germline V gene. Trimming stripped 6 bases from V and 9 bases from J, with 15 bases between. DNA for the CDR3: TGCAGCGTCCGTTATCCAGCGGGGCAGTACTTC. Its translation: CSVRYPAGQYF.

This clonotype was recorded many times. As DNA, the CDR3 is TGCAGCGTCCGTCCCGGGACTGCGGATGGCGAGCAGTACTTC. Encoded protein: CSVRPGTADGEQYF. The chain employs TRBV29-1 and TRBJ2-7; possibly TRBD2 for D (6 bases). This CDR3 spans 14 amino acids. Germline loops: CDR1 SQVTM, CDR2 ANQGSEA. The V and J ends lost 6 bases and 6 bases respectively, with 21 bases between them.

This clonotype has ten or more counts. The chain employs TRBV28 and TRBJ2-7, with 8 positions matching TRBD1. J lost 4 bases, V lost 4 bases, and 12 bases had no gene match. CDR1 and CDR2 (germline): MDHEN, SYDVKM. The CDR3 has 16 residues. CDR3 sequence reads: CASSWTGRSTRYEQYF. The CDR3 coding sequence is TGTGCCAGCAGTTGGACAGGGCGGTCGACGCGGTACGAGCAGTACTTC.

This clonotype has a count of ten or more. The chain joins TRBV6-4 to TRBJ2-6, with D tentatively TRBD1 (5 bases). Germline V gene sequence: CDR1 MRHNA, CDR2 SNTAGT. The V gene lost 2 bases and the J gene lost 0 bases, with 14 bases spanning the gap. The CDR3 length is 18 residues. The CDR3 here is CASSDNRQGSSGANVLTF. CDR3 bases: TGTGCCAGCAGTGACAATAGGCAGGGAAGCTCTGGGGCCAACGTCCTGACTTTC.

The chain joins TRBV2 to TRBJ2-3; D is undetermined. The CDR3 extends over 13 amino acids. Germline values: CDR1 SNHLY, CDR2 FYNNEI. Trimming removed 8 bases from V and 5 bases from J, with 14 bases in between. For the CDR3, the DNA is TGTGCCAGCGGTCGCGCCACCCGAGATACGCAGTATTTT. Encoded protein: CASGRATRDTQYF.